This entry lists 12 T cell receptor beta chains sequenced from one sample in a study of shared clonotypes between healthy human individuals (dated by TCRdb to about 2020). Libraries were built with the immunoSEQ multiplex PCR assay. TCRdb took over this immuneACCESS table, retaining in-frame rearrangements with V and J assigned. Such tables are incomplete; in checked studies, under half of the missing clones stem from an unresolved V gene, and the remainder is unexplained. The table for this sample lists over a million clones; 78% of them were counted only once. Around 0.61% of the sample is taken by the ten largest. The source material was memory CD4+ T cells from PBMCs. The sample's cell subset or site, from its label and the paper: CD45RA-negative fraction. The receptors derive from a man younger than 30 in good health. Some clones in this sample may be carry-over from other donors' samples.

The V gene is TRBV29-1, the J gene TRBJ2-3, with no clear D. CDR3 length equals 14 residues. V lost 5 bases and J lost 2, with 14 bases in between. Germline values: CDR1 SQVTM, CDR2 ANQGSEA. DNA of the CDR3: TGCAGCGTTCCACACCACTACCTCACAGATACGCAGTATTTT. This gives the protein CSVPHHYLTDTQYF.

CDR3 in amino acids: CASSLAQPQHF. The CDR3 DNA follows: TGTGCCAGCAGCTTGGCTCAGCCCCAGCATTTT. The rearrangement joins TRBV5-8 to TRBJ1-5; D is unclear. Germline loops: CDR1 SGHTS, CDR2 YDEGEE. The CDR3 sequence is 11 residues long. Trimming took 0 bases from V and 6 from J, leaving 1 base between them.

This chain links TRBV29-1 with TRBJ2-7; 16 positions match TRBD2. The CDR3 is 16 residues long. V shed 6 bases, J shed 0 bases, and the junction held 5 bases outside the gene matches. Germline values: CDR1 SQVTM, CDR2 ANQGSEA. This CDR3 is CSVWGLAGGPSYEQYF. The DNA for the CDR3 is TGCAGCGTCTGGGGACTAGCGGGAGGGCCCTCCTACGAGCAGTACTTC.

This clone was seen ten or more times. Other nucleotide sequences from this sample produce the same CDR3. The chain is built from TRBV2 and TRBJ1-1; D is undetermined. This CDR3 contains 11 residues. CDR1 SNHLY and CDR2 FYNNEI come from the germline V gene. V lost 6 bases and J 1 base, leaving 3 bases between the germline ends. The CDR3 here is CASSQNTEAFF. The CDR3 nucleotides read TGTGCCAGCAGCCAGAACACTGAAGCTTTCTTT.

This chain uses TRBV2 with TRBJ2-3; 12 nucleotides line up with TRBD2. CDR3 length equals 15 residues. Germline values: CDR1 SNHLY, CDR2 FYNNEI. The V gene end was trimmed by 6 bases and the J gene end by 1 base; junction bases not matched to a gene: 2. CDR3 DNA: TGTGCCAGCAGCCGACTAGCGGGAGGCACAGATACGCAGTATTTT. Residues: CASSRLAGGTDTQYF.

This clone was recorded only once. V gene TRBV10-3 combines with J gene TRBJ2-3; D possibly corresponds to TRBD2 (6 bases). V dropped 4 bases and J dropped 3 bases, with 11 bases sitting between them. Germline lookup yields CDR1 ENHRY and CDR2 SYGVKD. The CDR3 is 14 residues long. CDR3 in DNA: TGTGCCATCAGTGGGGGACTCCTTACAGATACGCAGTATTTT. Its protein product is CAISGGLLTDTQYF.

CDR3 loop: CASSLVDRETEAFF. The CDR3 nucleotides are TGTGCCAGCAGCTTGGTGGACAGGGAAACTGAAGCTTTCTTT. This rearrangement joins TRBV5-6 to TRBJ1-1; 8 bases align to TRBD1. Germline CDR1 is SGHDT and CDR2 is YYEEEE. Trimming at V came to 0 bases and at J to 5 bases, leaving 3 bases not matched to a gene. The CDR3 runs to 14 residues.

This clone came up a few times. This chain joins TRBV18 and TRBJ1-1; D is perhaps TRBD1 (5 bases). CDR1 is KGHSH, CDR2 LQKENI, per germline. Trimming shortened V by 6 bases and J by 4 bases, and 12 bases separated the two germline ends. This CDR3 has 13 residues. This CDR3 is CASSLGGATEAFF. In DNA, the CDR3 is TGTGCCAGCTCCCTCGGGGGTGCCACTGAAGCTTTCTTT.

The chain uses TRBV7-3 and TRBJ2-7, with 8 bases fitting TRBD2. V was clipped by 2 bases and J by 0 bases; unmatched bases: 3. The V gene's germline CDR1 is SGHTA and CDR2 FQGTGA. The length of the CDR3 is 15 residues. The CDR3 sequence is CASSLGGGSSYEQYF. For the CDR3, the DNA is TGTGCCAGCAGCTTAGGCGGGGGGAGCTCCTACGAGCAGTACTTC.

The chain links TRBV9 to TRBJ2-7, with a possible D match to TRBD1 (5 bases). This CDR3 comprises 16 residues. Germline V gene lookup returns CDR1 SGDLS and CDR2 YYNGEE. The V end was cut by 4 bases, the J end by 7 bases, with 24 bases between. The CDR3 sequence: CASSIQGTPPMREQYF. CDR3 coding DNA: TGTGCCAGCAGCATTCAGGGTACCCCCCCTATGAGGGAGCAGTACTTC.

This chain connects TRBV5-1 to TRBJ2-5, with 8 bases aligning to TRBD1. The CDR3 has 14 amino acids. The trim removed 0 bases at V and 3 bases at J, leaving 1 base unmatched. Germline assignment: CDR1 SGHRS and CDR2 YFSETQ. The CDR3 nucleotides are TGCGCCAGCAGCTTGGGACAGGGGAAAGAGACCCAGTACTTC. It translates to CASSLGQGKETQYF.

This sequence joins TRBV2 and TRBJ2-2; a weak D match, TRBD2 (5 bases). This CDR3 comprises 14 residues. Trimming took 8 bases from V and 2 from J, leaving 12 bases between them. Germline CDR1 and CDR2: SNHLY and FYNNEI. CDR3 residues: CASLRTLNTGELFF. The CDR3, as DNA: TGTGCCAGCTTGCGGACTCTTAACACCGGGGAGCTGTTTTTT.